This T cell receptor beta chain was found in a study of cytomegalovirus exposure and HLA in healthy donors. Study-wide findings and caveats: Previous analysis showed most TCR beta V segments were productive about 87% or about 30% of the time. Despite most TCR sequences being rare, some public TCRs occurred in many donors. Cytomegalovirus association was listed for about 150 TCR beta chains.

Primers: 60 Vbeta forward and 13 Jbeta reverse. The data were produced by immunoSEQ multiplex PCR, yet TCRdb's version contains in-frame clones alone and is incomplete. The table lists some 150,000 clones, roughly 77% of them singletons. As concerns this clone: Its antigen is not identified.

V was pared by 0 bases and J by 1 base, with 11 bases between. The CDR3 contains 16 residues. Germline CDR1 reads SGHRS; CDR2 reads YFSETQ. This chain joins TRBV5-1 and TRBJ2-1, with a tentative D call TRBD1 (5 bases). Sequencing input: PBMCs. The sequence was collected from a man younger than 40 in good health and CMV-seropositive. In DNA form, the CDR3 reads TGCGCCAGCAGCTTGGGGGGCGCAGCTTCCTACAATGAGCAGTTCTTC. Its translation: CASSLGGAASYNEQFF.